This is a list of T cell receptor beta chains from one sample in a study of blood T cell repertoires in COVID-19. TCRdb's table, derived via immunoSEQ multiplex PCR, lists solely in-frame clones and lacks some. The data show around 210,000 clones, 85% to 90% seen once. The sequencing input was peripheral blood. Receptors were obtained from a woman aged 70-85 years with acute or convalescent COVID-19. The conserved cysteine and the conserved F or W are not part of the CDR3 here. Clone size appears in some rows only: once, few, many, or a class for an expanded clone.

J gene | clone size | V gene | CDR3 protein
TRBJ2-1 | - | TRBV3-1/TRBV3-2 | ASSQRAGFNEQF
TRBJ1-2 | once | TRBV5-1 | ASSLGDSFNYGYT
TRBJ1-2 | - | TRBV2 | ASSEARDRGTYT
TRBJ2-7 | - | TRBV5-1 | ASSPQGLSSYEQY
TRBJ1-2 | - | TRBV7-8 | ASSTRDRYGYT
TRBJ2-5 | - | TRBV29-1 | SVSERGTQY
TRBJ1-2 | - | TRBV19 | ASISNRQNYGYT
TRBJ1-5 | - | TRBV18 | ASSPPGLSNQPQH
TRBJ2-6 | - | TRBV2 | ASSSKLTSGGTSGANVLT
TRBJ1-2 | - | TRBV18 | ASSPTGAYGYT
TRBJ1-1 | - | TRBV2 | ASSEQGMNTEAF
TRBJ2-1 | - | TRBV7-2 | ASSLVAGGQVEQF
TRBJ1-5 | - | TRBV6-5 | ASSPGQGYQPQH
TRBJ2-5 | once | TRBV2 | ASGTATTQY
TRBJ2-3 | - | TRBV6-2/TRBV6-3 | ASSSHTDTQY
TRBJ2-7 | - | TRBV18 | ASSIARSYEQY
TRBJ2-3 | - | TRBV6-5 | ASRRGALTDTQY
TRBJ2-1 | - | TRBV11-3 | ASSLEIIGSSYNEQF
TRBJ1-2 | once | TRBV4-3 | ASSQEGGHGYT
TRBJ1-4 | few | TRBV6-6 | ASTPGDQFFGKLF
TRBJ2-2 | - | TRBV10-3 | AIRRGQNTGELF
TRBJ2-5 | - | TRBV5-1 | ASSKTSGGASQETQY
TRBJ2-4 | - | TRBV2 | ASSELLAGENIQY
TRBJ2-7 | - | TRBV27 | ASSPRDRPLEQY
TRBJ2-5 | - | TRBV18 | ASSPLDIRETQY
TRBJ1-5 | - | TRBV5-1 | ASSLGPLNQPQH
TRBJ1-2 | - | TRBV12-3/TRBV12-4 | ASSFARGSGYT
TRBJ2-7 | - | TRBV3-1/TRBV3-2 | ASSQRGYNEQY
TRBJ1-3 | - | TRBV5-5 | ASSLQGWHTIY
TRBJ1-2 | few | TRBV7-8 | ASSSIQGATGYT
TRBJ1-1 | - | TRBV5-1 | ASSYDSANTEAF
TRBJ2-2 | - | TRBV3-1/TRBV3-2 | ASGRADTGELF
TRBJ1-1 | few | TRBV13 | ASSLDNMNTEAF
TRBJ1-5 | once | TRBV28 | ASSPQGQGANQPQH
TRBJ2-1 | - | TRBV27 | ASSPQGGAGGRNEQF
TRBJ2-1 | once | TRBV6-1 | ASSEIRIQSGNEQF
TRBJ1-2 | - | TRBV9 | ASSPPNRYYGYT
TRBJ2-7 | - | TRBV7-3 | ASSQDRTYEQY
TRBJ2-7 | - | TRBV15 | ATSRGGLERHEQY
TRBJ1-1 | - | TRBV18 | ASSSTRNTEAF
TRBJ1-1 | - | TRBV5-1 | ASSLDNMNTEAF
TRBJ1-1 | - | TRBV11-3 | ASSLNRGLRRTEAF
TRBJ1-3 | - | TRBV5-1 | ASRGAGVGNTIY
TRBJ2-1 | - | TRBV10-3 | AIRSSYQSYNEQF
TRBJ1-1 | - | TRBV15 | ATSGGPRNTEAF
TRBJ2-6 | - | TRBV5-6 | ASSLISGANVLT
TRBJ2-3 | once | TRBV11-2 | ATTLIGEADTQY
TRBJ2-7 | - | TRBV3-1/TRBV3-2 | ASSLWDRPYEQY
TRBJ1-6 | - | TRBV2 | ASSELKLIH
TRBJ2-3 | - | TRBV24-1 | ATGGGQADTQY
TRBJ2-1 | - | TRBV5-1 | ASSLPGNEQF